These 22 T cell receptor beta chains share one sample of origin, sequenced in a study of T-cell reconstitution after alpha-beta-depleted transplantation in children. TCRbeta library preparation incorporated unique molecular identifiers. TCRdb re-analysed the PCR reads in MiXCR, keeping a single row per CDR3 protein. The sample holds around 450,000 distinct CDR3 sequences; 43% are singletons and the top ten take approximately 25%. The starting material was PBMCs, obtained before TCRalphabeta/CD19-depleted stem cell transplant. These receptors came from a girl aged 2-10 years with aplastic anemia, due to receive a stem cell transplant.

The chain has TRBV14 and TRBJ2-3, with a possible D match to TRBD2 (6 bases). The germline V gene has CDR1 SGHDN and CDR2 FVKESK. The CDR3 sequence is 15 residues long. The V end was cut by 0 bases, the J end by 3 bases, with 10 bases between. This CDR3 reads CASSQEMAGTDTQYF. The CDR3 DNA sequence: TGTGCCAGCAGCCAAGAGATGGCGGGGACAGATACGCAGTATTTT.

There are a few counts of this clonotype. The chain employs TRBV6-1 and TRBJ2-2; D not resolved. Germline loops: CDR1 MNHNS, CDR2 SASEGT. Trimming stripped 6 bases from V and 7 bases from J, with 12 bases between. The CDR3 contains 13 residues. This CDR3 reads CASRRDPGGELFF. For the CDR3, the DNA is TGTGCCAGCAGAAGGGATCCTGGCGGGGAGCTGTTTTTT.

The CDR3 DNA reads TGTGCCAGCAGCCCCCTCGGGCGGGGGGACACAGATACGCAGTATTTT. Encoded protein: CASSPLGRGDTDTQYF. This chain joins TRBV28 and TRBJ2-3, with 8 positions matching TRBD2. CDR1 is MDHEN, CDR2 SYDVKM, per germline. This CDR3 has 16 amino acids. Trimming removed 6 bases from V and 2 bases from J; junction bases left unmatched: 10.

The V gene is TRBV20-1, the J gene TRBJ2-1, with TRBD2 matching over 8 bases. The germline V gene has CDR1 DFQATT and CDR2 SNEGSKA (reference sequence). With V trimmed by 3 bases and J by 1 base, 2 bases remained unmatched. This CDR3 spans 14 amino acids. CDR3 amino acids: CSASSGVSYNEQFF. CDR3 nucleotide sequence: TGCAGTGCTAGTAGCGGGGTGTCCTACAATGAGCAGTTCTTC.

A single count supports this clonotype. This chain links TRBV29-1 with TRBJ2-7, with D possibly being TRBD1 (6 bases). The germline V gene encodes CDR1 SQVTM and CDR2 ANQGSEA. The CDR3 extends over 15 amino acids. V dropped 4 bases and J dropped 2 bases, with 18 bases sitting between them. CDR3 region: CSVGGTRTVTYEQYF. The CDR3 DNA sequence: TGCAGCGTTGGAGGGACCCGGACAGTCACCTACGAGCAGTACTTC.

As concerns this clonotype: A much larger clonotype is one base distant, so this may be a read error. The chain employs TRBV5-1 and TRBJ1-2; a weak D match, TRBD1 (5 bases). The CDR3 consists of 14 residues. Germline loops: CDR1 SGHRS, CDR2 YFSETQ. CDR3 residues: CASSPQTVNYGDTF. The CDR3 DNA reads TGCGCCAGCAGCCCCCAGACAGTTAACTATGGCGACACCTTC.

The V gene is TRBV7-3, the J gene TRBJ2-1; D might be TRBD1 (8 bases). Germline V gives CDR1 SGHTA, CDR2 FQGTGA. The V end was cut by 1 base, the J end by 4 bases, with 20 bases between. The CDR3 runs 18 residues. The CDR3 is CASSLKGRETGVYNEQFF. DNA for the CDR3: TGTGCCAGCAGCTTAAAGGGGCGGGAGACAGGGGTTTACAATGAGCAGTTCTTC.

This chain links TRBV7-8 with TRBJ2-4; 7 nucleotides match TRBD2. The CDR3 runs 14 residues. V was clipped by 1 base and J by 6 bases; unmatched bases: 3. CDR1 is SGHVS and CDR2 is FQNEAQ in the germline V gene. CDR3 DNA sequence: TGTGCCAGCAGCTTAGGAGGGAGGGGAAACATTCAGTACTTC. This translates into CASSLGGRGNIQYF.

The rearrangement joins TRBV7-2 to TRBJ1-2; the D is unclear. V gave up 5 bases and J gave up 8 bases, with 18 bases separating them. CDR1 and CDR2 from the germline V gene are SGHTA and FQGNSA. This CDR3 spans 14 amino acids. In nucleotides, the CDR3 is TGTGCCAGCAGCCGCGAGGCGGTCCCGTGGGGCTACACCTTC. This codes for CASSREAVPWGYTF.

V usage is TRBV12-3 or TRBV12-4 and J usage is TRBJ1-1, with D uncertain. The CDR3 has 14 amino acids. Trimming pared 1 base from V and 5 bases from J, leaving 11 bases between. The CDR3 DNA follows: TGTGCCAGCAGTTTAGTGGCGGCGGGAACTGAAGCTTTCTTT. It codes for CASSLVAAGTEAFF.

This clonotype was found many times. This chain links TRBV12-3 or TRBV12-4 with TRBJ2-3; D gene uncertain. Deletions cut 6 bases from V and 6 bases from J, with 7 bases between. This CDR3 spans 11 amino acids. CDR3 sequence: CASSRLDTQYF. The CDR3 nucleotides read TGTGCCAGCAGCCGACTTGATACGCAGTATTTT.

At least ten counts were recorded for this clonotype. The chain carries TRBV6-5 and TRBJ2-1, with TRBD2 identical over 7 bases. With 7 bases clipped from V and 4 bases from J, the junction kept 10 bases outside the gene matches. There are 15 residues in the CDR3. In germline, CDR1 is MNHEY, CDR2 SVGAGI. CDR3 loop: CASTPTAGIYNEQFF. CDR3 nucleotide sequence: TGTGCCAGCACTCCCACAGCGGGGATATACAATGAGCAGTTCTTC.

This clonotype has only one observation. The gene calls are TRBV7-8 and TRBJ2-7; D unresolved. The V end lost 1 base, the J end lost 3 bases, and 7 bases lay between the germline ends. Looked up from germline, CDR1 is SGHVS and CDR2 is FQNEAQ. This CDR3 region has 13 residues. CDR3 in amino acids: CASSLDGFYEQYF. For the CDR3, the DNA is TGTGCCAGCAGCTTAGACGGGTTCTACGAGCAGTACTTC.

The chain links TRBV29-1 to TRBJ1-2, with D unclear. The ends were cut back, 8 bases at V and 10 bases at J, with 17 bases in the middle. The CDR3 extends over 11 amino acids. CDR1 is SQVTM, CDR2 ANQGSEA, per germline. CDR3 sequence: CSSYRTEVYTF. DNA of the CDR3: TGCAGCTCATATAGGACCGAAGTCTACACCTTC.

This clonotype was observed many times. J is TRBJ2-1 and V is TRBV2, with no clear D. CDR1 is SNHLY and CDR2 is FYNNEI in the germline V gene. V was cut by 8 bases and J by 10 bases, with 6 bases left in between. The CDR3 extends over 9 amino acids. The CDR3 loop is CASVQEQFF. The CDR3 coding sequence is TGTGCCAGCGTCCAGGAGCAGTTCTTC. Variable domain in full (rest from reference TRBV2 and TRBJ2-1): EPEVTQTPSHQVTQMGQEVILRCVPISNHLYFYWYRQILGQKVEFLVSFYNNEISEKSEIFDDQFSVERPDGSNFTLKIRSTKLEDSAMYFCASVQEQFFGPGTRLTVL.

The chain uses TRBV5-1 and TRBJ2-7; 7 bases are shared with TRBD1. Trimming removed 4 bases from V and 0 bases from J; junction bases left unmatched: 7. Germline V CDR1 and CDR2: SGHRS, YFSETQ. CDR3 length equals 15 residues. CDR3 loop: CASSTTRDSSYEQYF. CDR3 sequence (DNA): TGCGCCAGCAGCACAACCCGGGACAGCTCCTACGAGCAGTACTTC.

The sample holds many counts of this clonotype. This sequence joins TRBV9 and TRBJ2-2; 11 bases line up with TRBD2. V gave up 6 bases and J gave up 4 bases; unmatched junction bases: 8. Per the germline V gene, CDR1 is SGDLS and CDR2 is YYNGEE. This CDR3 is 16 amino acids long. CDR3 nucleotide sequence: TGTGCCAGCACCTTGGCTAGCGGGAGGTCCACCGGGGAGCTGTTTTTT. Protein product: CASTLASGRSTGELFF.

The rearrangement links TRBV11-2 to TRBJ2-3; no clear D. The CDR3 is 14 residues long. V lost 5 bases and J 3 bases, leaving 12 bases between the germline ends. Germline V gene lookup returns CDR1 SGHAT and CDR2 FQNNGV. As DNA, the CDR3 is TGTGCCAGCAGCGTGGCTAGTCGGACAGATACGCAGTATTTT. It codes for CASSVASRTDTQYF.

The chain carries TRBV27 and TRBJ2-7; D unresolved. CDR3 length: 18 residues. Germline V gene lookup returns CDR1 MNHEY and CDR2 SMNVEV (reference sequence). Trimming removed 0 bases from V and 0 bases from J, with 18 bases in between. The CDR3 sequence is CASSLSAVAGFFSYEQYF. For the CDR3, the DNA is TGTGCCAGCAGTTTATCGGCCGTTGCCGGGTTCTTCTCCTACGAGCAGTACTTC.

The chain joins TRBV7-2 to TRBJ2-1; TRBD2 matches at 9 bases. Germline assignment: CDR1 SGHTA and CDR2 FQGNSA. After removal of 5 bases from V and 7 bases from J, the junction contained 15 bases not matched to a gene. The CDR3 has 17 amino acids. The CDR3 loop reads CASSLVPAASGDNEQFF. DNA of the CDR3: TGTGCCAGCAGCCTCGTCCCCGCGGCTAGCGGGGATAATGAGCAGTTCTTC.

This clonotype has a handful of counts. The J gene is TRBJ1-1, the V gene TRBV12-3 or TRBV12-4, with D maybe TRBD1 (5 bases). The CDR3 runs to 15 residues. The V end was cut by 1 base, the J end by 0 bases, with 9 bases between. CDR3 sequence reads: CASSLGGRLNTEAFF. As DNA, the CDR3 is TGTGCCAGCAGTTTAGGGGGACGGTTGAACACTGAAGCTTTCTTT.

This rearrangement joins TRBV20-1 to TRBJ2-4; unclear D gene. The V and J ends lost 6 bases and 1 base respectively, with 10 bases between them. The germline V gene has CDR1 DFQATT and CDR2 SNEGSKA (reference sequence). The CDR3 is made up of 13 amino acids. The CDR3 spells CSAHITAKNIQYF. DNA for the CDR3: TGCAGTGCCCACATTACGGCCAAAAACATTCAGTACTTC.